A few counts support the clone carrying this TCR beta chain. Other DNA variants within this sample encode the same CDR3. PCR amplification relied on 60 Vbeta primers (plus 13 Jbeta primers). Produced via immunoSEQ multiplex PCR; TCRdb's table is partial and in-frame only. The sample yields around 100,000 clones, around 62% seen once. The sample originates from a study of cytomegalovirus exposure and HLA in healthy donors. Germline assignment: CDR1 SGHAT and CDR2 FQNNGV. V dropped 4 bases and J dropped 7 bases, with 13 bases sitting between them. The CDR3 totals 13 residues. The V call is TRBV11-2, the J call TRBJ1-1; possibly TRBD1 for D (5 bases). The TCR was taken from a man aged 25-40 years in good health and CMV-seropositive. Material: PBMCs. As DNA, the CDR3 is TGTGCCAGCAGCTCCTTAGGGGCCCTTGAAGCTTTCTTT. It translates to CASSSLGALEAFF.